The clone carrying this T cell receptor (beta chain) was counted between two and nine times. What it recognizes is unknown. The data belong to a study of post-analysis software for immune sequencing data. The overall study: Included among the disease courses, which were recorded for the cohort, were relapsing-remitting, secondary progressive and progressive-relapsing multiple sclerosis. Overall study findings and caveats: Patients carried roughly five TRBV segments more frequently than controls did, and TRBV5-6, TRBV5-1 and TRBV20-1 were among them. Analysis by F measure revealed that same-batch samples clustered strongly together. Compared with controls, patients showed significantly lower normalized Chao1 diversity.

Carried by the TCR beta cDNA libraries were unique molecular identifiers. Input of about 0.9 to 10 million T cells yielded a few hundred thousand cDNA molecules. TCRdb reanalysed the PCR reads using MiXCR and keeps one entry per CDR3 protein. Of more than 500,000 distinct CDR3 sequences in the sample, approximately 31% were seen once. The CDR3 loop spans 15 amino acids. CDR1 SGHTA and CDR2 FQGNSA come from the germline V gene. The source material was blood. This receptor was obtained from a girl aged 2 to 17 with multiple sclerosis. The rearrangement links TRBV7-2 to TRBJ2-4, with D tentatively TRBD1 (6 bases). TRBJ2-7 matches the DNA end more closely, so the J call is doubtful. The CDR3 sequence is CASSLGPGAPNEQYF. CDR3 bases: TGTGCCAGCAGCTTGGGTCCAGGGGCGCCCAACGAGCAGTACTTC.